What follows are 30 T cell receptor beta chains derived from one specimen sequenced in a study of cytomegalovirus exposure and HLA in healthy donors. Primers: 60 Vbeta forward and 13 Jbeta reverse. Some clones are missing from TCRdb's copy, which holds only in-frame ones; the method was immunoSEQ multiplex PCR. The table has 130,000 to 150,000 clones, roughly four fifths seen once. Sequencing input: PBMCs. Receptors originate from a man aged 40-55 years in good health and CMV-seropositive.

The V gene is TRBV9, the J gene TRBJ2-1; 10 nucleotides line up with TRBD2. The CDR3 length is 16 residues. The J segment lost 9 bases and the V segment lost 0 bases, leaving 9 bases of the junction unmatched. Germline-derived CDR1 and CDR2 are SGDLS and YYNGEE. The DNA for the CDR3 is TGTGCCAGCAGCGTAGGGTCAGCGGGAGGGCCGGGTGAGCAGTTCTTC. It specifies CASSVGSAGGPGEQFF.

Concerning this clone: Within the sample, other DNA sequences also encode this same CDR3. The rearrangement links TRBV11-2 to TRBJ1-2; 9 nucleotides match TRBD1. The CDR3 is 15 amino acids. The V gene's germline CDR1 is SGHAT and CDR2 FQNNGV. The ends lost 1 base at V and 5 bases at J; junction bases unmatched: 5. The CDR3 region is CASSLVGTGFYGYTF. Here the CDR3 DNA reads TGTGCCAGCAGCTTAGTTGGGACAGGGTTTTATGGCTACACCTTC.

J is TRBJ2-2 and V is TRBV18; TRBD2 aligns across 13 bases. CDR3 size: 19 residues. Per the germline V gene, CDR1 is KGHSH and CDR2 is LQKENI. V gave up 3 bases and J gave up 6 bases; unmatched junction bases: 13. CDR3 DNA: TGTGCCAGCTCACCCTTAAGGACTAGCGGGAGTACTCTTGCCGGGGAGCTGTTTTTT. This translates into CASSPLRTSGSTLAGELFF.

The CDR3 DNA follows: TGCGCCAGCAGTCTAGCGGGAGGGGGAACCTACAATGAGCAGTTCTTC. Translating gives CASSLAGGGTYNEQFF. This sequence joins TRBV5-1 and TRBJ2-1; TRBD2 matches at 12 bases. The trim removed 5 bases at V and 2 bases at J, leaving 5 bases unmatched. The CDR3 totals 16 residues. CDR1 SGHRS and CDR2 YFSETQ come from the germline V gene.

This clone was recorded once. The junction shows a germline mismatch at one end, possibly a read error. This rearrangement joins TRBV30 to TRBJ1-4, with D perhaps TRBD1 (6 bases). This CDR3 region has 16 residues. Germline V gene sequence: CDR1 GTSNPN, CDR2 SVGIG (reference sequence). The CDR3 sequence is CARSVERGYPNEKLFF. The DNA for the CDR3 is TGTGCCCGGAGTGTAGAAAGGGGGTACCCTAATGAAAAACTGTTTTTT. The full variable domain, completed using reference TRBV30 and TRBJ1-4, is SQTIHQWPATLVQPVGSPLSLECTVEGTSNPNLYWYRQAAGRGLQLLFYSVGIGQISSEVPQNLSASRPQDRQFILSSKKLLLSDSGFYLCARSVERGYPNEKLFFGSGTQLSVL.

The chain carries TRBV19 and TRBJ2-7, with TRBD2 matching over 13 bases. This CDR3 has 16 amino acids. CDR1 and CDR2 (germline): LNHDA, SQIVND (reference sequence). V lost 3 bases, J lost 4 bases, and 6 bases stayed unmatched. Here the CDR3 reads CASSIPPGLAGYEQYF. The CDR3 nucleotides are TGTGCCAGTAGTATCCCCCCGGGACTAGCGGGATACGAGCAGTACTTC.

This clone was detected only once. The chain couples TRBV21-1 to TRBJ2-5; TRBD2 is the table's D call, not checked against the DNA. Judging by the DNA end, TRBJ2-7 fits better; the J call may be wrong. TRBV21-1 corresponds to a pseudogene. CDR3 length equals 18 residues. In nucleotides, the CDR3 is TGTGCCAGCAGCAAAACCCCCAATAGCGGGAGGAATCTCGACGAGCAGTACTTC. Protein sequence: CASSKTPNSGRNLDEQYF.

The chain uses TRBV30 and TRBJ2-5; TRBD2 matches 8 bases. Germline V lookup: CDR1 GTSNPN, CDR2 SVGIG (reference sequence). With 2 bases clipped from V and 4 bases from J, the junction kept 15 bases outside the gene matches. This CDR3 has 17 residues. The CDR3 nucleotides are TGTGCCTGGAGTTGGCTGCGGGGGGAGAGGGGGGGAGAGACCCAGTACTTC. The encoded protein is CAWSWLRGERGGETQYF.

This clone was seen only a few times. The genes are TRBV6-1 and TRBJ2-5; 8 positions match TRBD1. Trimming removed 2 bases from V and 4 bases from J; junction bases left unmatched: 6. This CDR3 is built from 15 residues. Looked up from germline, CDR1 is MNHNS and CDR2 is SASEGT. The CDR3 sequence: CASSEQAGGAETQYF. As DNA, the CDR3 is TGTGCCAGCAGTGAACAGGCAGGGGGCGCAGAGACCCAGTACTTC.

This clone was found once. J is TRBJ1-4 and V is TRBV11-2, with TRBD1 matching 9 bases. Trimming cost V 3 bases and J 5 bases; bases outside gene matches: 7. This CDR3 has 16 residues. Germline V gives CDR1 SGHAT, CDR2 FQNNGV. CDR3 coding DNA: TGTGCCAGCAGCTTTAATACTGGGACAGGGAATGAAAAACTGTTTTTT. Protein product: CASSFNTGTGNEKLFF.

The chain recombines TRBV5-6 with TRBJ2-1; TRBD2 aligns across 7 bases. Unmatched junction bases numbered 4, after V lost 2 bases and J lost 5 bases. CDR1 and CDR2 from the germline V gene are SGHDT and YYEEEE. The CDR3 sequence is 14 residues long. CDR3: CASSFGTINNEQFF. DNA of the CDR3: TGTGCCAGCAGCTTCGGGACTATCAACAATGAGCAGTTCTTC.

CDR3 residues: CASSARQVSAETQYF. CDR3 sequence (DNA): TGTGCCAGCAGCGCTAGACAGGTATCGGCAGAGACCCAGTACTTC. The chain uses TRBV7-2 and TRBJ2-5, with D perhaps TRBD1 (6 bases). The CDR3 is 15 residues long. Germline values: CDR1 SGHTA, CDR2 FQGNSA. With 5 bases removed from V and 4 bases from J, the gap between germline ends came to 17 bases.

J is TRBJ2-5 and V is TRBV5-1; possibly TRBD1 for D (5 bases). The V gene's germline CDR1 is SGHRS and CDR2 YFSETQ. Trimming removed 4 bases from V and 5 bases from J, with 15 bases in between. The CDR3 loop spans 14 amino acids. The CDR3 reads CASSPDGQMETQYF. The CDR3 DNA follows: TGCGCCAGCAGCCCTGACGGACAAATGGAGACCCAGTACTTC. Full variable domain (remainder filled in from reference TRBV5-1 and TRBJ2-5): KAGVTQTPRYLIKTRGQQVTLSCSPISGHRSVSWYQQTPGQGLQFLFEYFSETQRNKGNFPGRFSGRQFSNSRSEMNVSTLELGDSALYLCASSPDGQMETQYFGPGTRLLVL.

The chain couples TRBV28 to TRBJ1-3, with a tentative D call TRBD1 (5 bases). With 1 base removed from V and 2 bases from J, the gap between germline ends came to 15 bases. Per germline, CDR1 MDHEN and CDR2 SYDVKM. The CDR3 runs 17 residues. In DNA, the CDR3 is TGTGCCAGCAGTTTATCCGGGGGAGGGGCGACTGGAAACACCATATATTTT. It is translated as CASSLSGGGATGNTIYF.

CDR3 loop: CASTYGGQSGGEQYF. CDR3 nucleotides: TGTGCCAGCACCTACGGGGGACAGAGTGGGGGCGAGCAGTACTTC. The J gene is TRBJ2-7, the V gene TRBV27; possibly TRBD1 for D (7 bases). Trimming removed 7 bases from V and 6 bases from J, with 22 bases in between. This CDR3 is 15 amino acids long. CDR1 and CDR2 (germline): MNHEY, SMNVEV (reference sequence).

J is TRBJ2-5 and V is TRBV7-9; D possibly corresponds to TRBD2 (6 bases). This CDR3 has 15 residues. Germline CDR1 SEHNR, CDR2 FQNEAQ (reference sequence). Trimming pared 1 base from V and 7 bases from J, leaving 16 bases between. This chain's CDR3 is CASSLDMGGRGTQYF. The DNA for the CDR3 is TGTGCCAGCAGCTTAGATATGGGAGGACGGGGGACCCAGTACTTC.

For the CDR3, the DNA is TGTGCCAGCAGCTTAGCCGGGGGGAGGGGACTTTACAATGAGCAGTTCTTC. This translates into CASSLAGGRGLYNEQFF. The chain has TRBV7-6 and TRBJ2-1, with 7 nucleotides matching TRBD2. From germline, CDR1 is SGHVS and CDR2 FNYEAQ. CDR3 length: 17 amino acids. The junction had 9 bases not matched to a gene; V was cut back by 0 bases and J by 4 bases.

The V and J genes are TRBV7-2 and TRBJ2-1; 9 positions agree with TRBD2. The CDR3 has 15 residues. Trimming removed 1 base from V and 6 bases from J; junction bases left unmatched: 4. Germline-derived CDR1 and CDR2 are SGHTA and FQGNSA. DNA of the CDR3: TGTGCCAGCAGCTTAGAACTAGCGGGCGGCAATGAGCAGTTCTTC. Residues: CASSLELAGGNEQFF.

The chain joins TRBV11-3 to TRBJ2-7; TRBD2 matches 8 bases. This CDR3 region has 15 residues. Germline values: CDR1 SGHNT, CDR2 YENEEA. J gave up 3 bases and V 3 bases, and 7 bases lay outside the gene matches. The DNA of the CDR3 is TGTGCCAGCAGCTTCGCGCTAGCGGGTATCTACGAGCAGTACTTC. Protein sequence: CASSFALAGIYEQYF. The full variable domain, with the rest looked up from reference TRBV11-3 and TRBJ2-7, is EAGVVQSPRYKIIEKKQPVAFWCNPISGHNTLYWYLQNLGQGPELLIRYENEEAVDDSQLPKDRFSAERLKGVDSTLKIQPAELGDSAVYLCASSFALAGIYEQYFGPGTRLTVT.

This chain uses TRBV6-1 with TRBJ1-2, with TRBD1 identical over 7 bases. CDR1 and CDR2 from the germline V gene are MNHNS and SASEGT. Trimming at V came to 8 bases and at J to 5 bases, leaving 11 bases not matched to a gene. The length of the CDR3 is 14 residues. Written as DNA, the CDR3 is TGTGCCAGCCTCACAGGGGCGCGGAATTATGGCTACACCTTC. It translates to CASLTGARNYGYTF.

The chain is built from TRBV5-1 and TRBJ1-1; no clear D. The CDR3 is 14 residues long. Germline loops: CDR1 SGHRS, CDR2 YFSETQ. V lost 0 bases and J lost 1, with 7 bases in between. CDR3 region: CASSLAGRNTEAFF. The CDR3 coding sequence is TGCGCCAGCAGCTTGGCAGGCAGGAACACTGAAGCTTTCTTT.

The chain has TRBV6-6 and TRBJ2-7; the match to TRBD2 covers 7 bases. The length of the CDR3 is 13 residues. Germline V gene lookup returns CDR1 MNHNY and CDR2 SVGAGI (reference sequence). Trimming cost V 6 bases and J 1 base; bases outside gene matches: 3. CDR3 sequence reads: CASRLALSYEQYF. The CDR3 coding sequence is TGTGCCAGCAGACTAGCGCTATCCTACGAGCAGTACTTC.

V gene TRBV4-1 combines with J gene TRBJ2-2; tentative D call: TRBD1 (6 bases). V lost 4 bases and J lost 4, with 16 bases in between. The CDR3 has 16 residues. The germline CDR1 and CDR2 sequences are MGHRA and YSYEKL. DNA of the CDR3: TGCGCCAGCAGCCGCGGACGGACAGCTCTCACCGGGGAGCTGTTTTTT. Protein: CASSRGRTALTGELFF.

Concerning this clone: Relative to the germline gene, one junction end is altered; a read error may explain this. Other DNA sequences in the same sample also yield this CDR3. This sequence joins TRBV18 and TRBJ1-1; 9 positions agree with TRBD1. This CDR3 is built from 16 residues. Germline V gene sequence: CDR1 KGHSH, CDR2 LQKENI. The CDR3 loop reads CASSPRPGTGRTEAFF. The CDR3 coding sequence is TGTGCTAGCTCACCGCGCCCAGGGACAGGGCGGACTGAAGCTTTCTTT.

CDR3: CASSIERTSGAYNEQFF. The DNA for the CDR3 is TGTGCCAGTAGTATAGAGCGGACTAGCGGGGCTTACAATGAGCAGTTCTTC. The V gene is TRBV19, the J gene TRBJ2-1; the match to TRBD2 covers 12 bases. The CDR3 has 17 residues. V was pared by 0 bases and J by 4 bases, with 4 bases of the junction left unmatched. Germline V gene lookup returns CDR1 LNHDA and CDR2 SQIVND (reference sequence).

The rearrangement uses TRBV6-1 and TRBJ1-2; D call uncertain. The V gene lost 3 bases and the J gene lost 0 bases, with 8 bases spanning the gap. The germline gives CDR1 MNHNS, CDR2 SASEGT. This CDR3 comprises 14 residues. In DNA form, the CDR3 reads TGTGCCAGCAGTGAGGCTCAGTCTAACTATGGCTACACCTTC. Amino acid sequence: CASSEAQSNYGYTF.

J is TRBJ2-5 and V is TRBV10-3; weak D call: TRBD1 (6 bases). CDR1 is ENHRY and CDR2 is SYGVKD in the germline V gene. V lost 0 bases and J lost 5, with 19 bases in between. This CDR3 region has 17 residues. The CDR3 sequence: CAISESHGGSNGETQYF. The CDR3 DNA sequence: TGTGCCATCAGTGAGTCTCATGGGGGCTCTAACGGGGAGACCCAGTACTTC.

The V gene is TRBV27, the J gene TRBJ2-2; 9 bases align to TRBD1. The junction had 12 bases not matched to a gene; V was cut back by 6 bases and J by 4 bases. The CDR3 has 17 residues. CDR1 and CDR2 (germline): MNHEY, SMNVEV (reference sequence). CDR3 region: CASSLWPGQGPTGELFF. Written as DNA, the CDR3 is TGTGCCAGCAGCCTCTGGCCGGGACAGGGACCCACCGGGGAGCTGTTTTTT.

The V call is TRBV5-1, the J call TRBJ1-2, with TRBD1 identical over 7 bases. V shed 0 bases and J 4 bases; nucleotides not matched to a gene: 15. CDR1 is SGHRS, CDR2 YFSETQ, per germline. The CDR3 runs 18 residues. CDR3 coding DNA: TGCGCCAGCAGCTTGGGGGGACAGTCCTACCCTGGGCCCTATGGCTACACCTTC. Its protein is CASSLGGQSYPGPYGYTF.

This sequence joins TRBV5-6 and TRBJ1-2; 8 bases fit TRBD1. In germline, CDR1 is SGHDT, CDR2 YYEEEE. The V gene end was trimmed by 2 bases and the J gene end by 6 bases; junction bases not matched to a gene: 3. The CDR3 length is 13 residues. CDR3 coding DNA: TGTGCCAGCAGCTTCGGACAGGGCGATGGCTACACCTTC. Its protein is CASSFGQGDGYTF.